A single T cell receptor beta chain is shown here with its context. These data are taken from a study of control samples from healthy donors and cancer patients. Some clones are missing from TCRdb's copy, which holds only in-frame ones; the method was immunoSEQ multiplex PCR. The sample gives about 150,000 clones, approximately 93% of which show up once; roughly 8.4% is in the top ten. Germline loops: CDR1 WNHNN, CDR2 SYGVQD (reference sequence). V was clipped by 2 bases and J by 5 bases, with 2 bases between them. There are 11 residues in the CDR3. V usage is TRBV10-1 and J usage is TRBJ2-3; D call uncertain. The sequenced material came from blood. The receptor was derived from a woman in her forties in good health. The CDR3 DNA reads TGCGCCAGCAGTGAGCGAGATACGCAGTATTTT. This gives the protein CASSERDTQYF.